A single sample gave rise to the 3 T cell receptor beta chains below, sequenced in a study of blood T cells in healthy people across ages. For the second PCR, which ran for 7 to 11 cycles, a sample-barcoded 5' primer and a J-beta primer mix were used. TCRdb processed the 5' RACE reads anew with MiXCR; each CDR3 protein has one entry. Seen here are roughly 730,000 distinct CDR3 sequences, around three fifths observed once, and the top ten hold about 26%. The sequenced material came from blood. These receptors were taken from a man aged 40-49 years in good health.

The chain links TRBV4-1 to TRBJ2-3; unclear D gene. There are 16 residues in the CDR3. Germline CDR1 is MGHRA and CDR2 is YSYEKL. Trimming stripped 0 bases from V and 0 bases from J, with 10 bases between. The CDR3 spells CASSQESARSTDTQYF. In DNA, the CDR3 is TGCGCCAGCAGCCAAGAAAGCGCTCGGAGCACAGATACGCAGTATTTT.

DNA for the CDR3: TGTGCCAGCGGCCGTGACAGGTCCGGCTACACCTTC. This encodes CASGRDRSGYTF. V and J are TRBV7-2 and TRBJ1-2, with D perhaps matching TRBD1 (6 bases). The germline CDR1 and CDR2 sequences are SGHTA and FQGNSA. V was pared by 8 bases and J by 8 bases, with 15 bases between. This CDR3 spans 12 amino acids.

Details on this clonotype: A much larger clone differs from this one at a single base, so this may be a read error. The rearrangement links TRBV6-6 to TRBJ2-5, with D hard to call. Germline CDR1 MNHNY, CDR2 SVGAGI (reference sequence). The CDR3 runs to 12 residues. The V end lost 5 bases, the J end lost 5 bases, and 9 bases lay between the germline ends. The CDR3 nucleotides are TGTGCCAGCAGTGGCGCCGCGGAGACCCAGTACTTC. Protein product: CASSGAAETQYF.